The 11 T cell receptor beta chains reported below all come from one sample, sequenced in a study of cytomegalovirus exposure and HLA in healthy donors. PCR amplification relied on 60 Vbeta primers (plus 13 Jbeta primers). TCRdb's table, derived via immunoSEQ multiplex PCR, lists solely in-frame clones and lacks some. The sample is made up of 40,000 to 45,000 clones, and the top ten hold approximately 6.2% of it. The sequencing input was PBMCs. The receptors shown here come from a man aged 25 to 45 in good health and CMV-seronegative.

The chain couples TRBV27 to TRBJ2-1, with D tentatively TRBD2 (7 bases). The CDR3 loop spans 17 amino acids. V was cut by 7 bases and J by 2 bases, with 21 bases left in between. The germline V gene encodes CDR1 MNHEY and CDR2 SMNVEV (reference sequence). The CDR3 DNA is TGTGCCAGCAACCTCTTGGCGGGGGCATCGGCCTACAATGAGCAGTTCTTC. Translating gives CASNLLAGASAYNEQFF.

This clone is labeled medium-sized based on frequency. J is TRBJ1-2 and V is TRBV7-9, with D uncertain. From germline, CDR1 is SEHNR and CDR2 FQNEAQ (reference sequence). Trimming removed 1 base at V and 10 bases at J, with 10 bases between. The CDR3 loop spans 12 amino acids. In nucleotides, the CDR3 is TGTGCCAGCAGCTTAGAGCTATTTGTCTACACCTTC. Residues: CASSLELFVYTF.

The J gene is TRBJ1-2, the V gene TRBV6-6, with 9 bases that match TRBD1. This CDR3 spans 12 amino acids. The junction had 3 bases not matched to a gene; V was cut back by 6 bases and J by 7 bases. The germline gives CDR1 MNHNY, CDR2 SVGAGI (reference sequence). The CDR3 DNA follows: TGTGCCAGCAGCGACAGGGGGTTTGGCTACACCTTC. Protein product: CASSDRGFGYTF.

This chain joins TRBV19 and TRBJ2-1, with TRBD1 as a possible D gene (5 bases). The V end was cut by 2 bases, the J end by 10 bases, with 15 bases between. The CDR3 runs to 14 residues. CDR1 is LNHDA, CDR2 SQIVND, per germline (reference sequence). This chain's CDR3 is CASSIQRQQGEQFF. The DNA of the CDR3 is TGTGCCAGTAGTATACAGAGACAGCAAGGCGAGCAGTTCTTC. Full variable domain (rest looked up from reference TRBV19 and TRBJ2-1): DGGITQSPKYLFRKEGQNVTLSCEQNLNHDAMYWYRQDPGQGLRLIYYSQIVNDFQKGDIAEGYSVSREKKESFPLTVTSAQKNPTAFYLCASSIQRQQGEQFFGPGTRLTVL.

V and J are TRBV6-1 and TRBJ1-1; the match to TRBD1 covers 7 bases. This CDR3 is built from 13 residues. The germline gives CDR1 MNHNS, CDR2 SASEGT. Trimming took 3 bases from V and 10 from J; bases not matched to a gene: 8. CDR3 amino acids: CASSDYGQAVAFF. The DNA of the CDR3 is TGTGCCAGCAGTGACTACGGACAGGCGGTAGCTTTCTTT.

The chain employs TRBV7-9 and TRBJ1-1; no clear D gene. This CDR3 has 11 amino acids. V was trimmed by 4 bases and J by 8 bases, leaving 8 bases between them. Germline V CDR1 and CDR2: SEHNR, FQNEAQ (reference sequence). CDR3 nucleotides: TGTGCCAGCAGCTATGGACTGGAAGCTTTCTTT. As protein: CASSYGLEAFF.

This chain joins TRBV6-1 and TRBJ1-2; 7 bases are shared with TRBD1. V dropped 6 bases and J dropped 4; count of bases not matched to a gene: 8. The CDR3 has 14 amino acids. Looked up from germline, CDR1 is MNHNS and CDR2 is SASEGT. The CDR3 DNA is TGTGCCAGCAGGAACACCGGGACAGTCTATGGCTACACCTTC. Its protein product is CASRNTGTVYGYTF.

CDR3 DNA: TGCGCCAGCAGCTTGGCCCAGGGGATTCAGGGTGGCTACACCTTC. Its translation is CASSLAQGIQGGYTF. The J gene is TRBJ1-2, the V gene TRBV5-1; TRBD1 is a possible D gene (6 bases). Deletions cut 0 bases from V and 7 bases from J, with 16 bases between. Germline CDR1 and CDR2: SGHRS and YFSETQ. CDR3 length: 15 amino acids.

J is TRBJ2-2 and V is TRBV9, with 8 bases aligning to TRBD2. Germline values: CDR1 SGDLS, CDR2 YYNGEE. With V trimmed by 1 base and J by 0 bases, 8 bases remained unmatched. The CDR3 covers 18 residues. Here the CDR3 reads CASSVTPGLGANTGELFF. DNA for the CDR3: TGTGCCAGCAGCGTAACTCCGGGACTAGGCGCGAACACCGGGGAGCTGTTTTTT.

The chain uses TRBV7-2 and TRBJ2-7, with TRBD2 matching 10 bases. The CDR3 loop spans 17 amino acids. Germline CDR1 SGHTA, CDR2 FQGNSA. J was trimmed by 3 bases and V by 2 bases; bases with no gene match: 10. The CDR3 DNA reads as TGTGCCAGCAGCTTAAGAGTCCAGCGGGGGGGGATCTACGAGCAGTACTTC. It yields the protein CASSLRVQRGGIYEQYF.

V gene TRBV25-1 combines with J gene TRBJ2-1; tentatively, D is TRBD2 (6 bases). The CDR3 contains 15 residues. V shed 4 bases and J shed 5 bases, with 15 bases lying between them. Germline lookup yields CDR1 MGHDK and CDR2 SYGVNS. The CDR3 loop is CASSVGSGADNEQFF. DNA of the CDR3: TGTGCCAGCAGTGTGGGTAGCGGAGCCGACAATGAGCAGTTCTTC.